What follows are 31 T cell receptor beta chains derived from one specimen sequenced in a study of T-cell reconstitution after alpha-beta-depleted transplantation in children (dated by TCRdb to between 2015 and 2016). The method was PCR. TCRdb lists the instrument as Illumina HiSeq 2500. TCR library preparation used molecular barcoding, with unique molecular identifiers applied to normalize quantification of the TCRbeta repertoire. TCRdb reworked the public reads: Q25 trimming with fastp, MiXCR clone assembly, productive beta chains retained. Every CDR3 protein is listed once, alongside the most common genes and DNA of its rows. The sample has some 340,000 distinct CDR3 sequences on record, approximately 10% of them singletons. The top ten clones comprise less than 2.5% of the sample. Sequences were derived from PBMCs from the stem cell graft donor, sampled from the stem cell graft. The source is a human donor who donated a stem cell graft to a child with acute lymphoblastic leukemia.

V and J are TRBV20-1 and TRBJ2-7, with 10 bases matching TRBD1. Germline V gene data show CDR1 as DFQATT and CDR2 as SNEGSKA (reference sequence). V was pared by 5 bases and J by 4 bases, with 8 bases of the junction left unmatched. The length of the CDR3 is 14 residues. CDR3 in amino acids: CSAARQGALYEQYF. The CDR3 DNA reads as TGCAGTGCTGCACGACAGGGGGCTTTATACGAGCAGTACTTC.

V gene TRBV7-2 combines with J gene TRBJ2-1; 9 bases align to TRBD2. Germline lookup yields CDR1 SGHTA and CDR2 FQGNSA. V gave up 4 bases and J gave up 5 bases; unmatched junction bases: 6. This CDR3 is 15 amino acids long. The CDR3 DNA sequence: TGTGCCAGCAGCTCTAGCGGGATAGGCGACAATGAGCAGTTCTTC. It specifies CASSSSGIGDNEQFF.

This clonotype was observed at least ten times. This chain joins TRBV12-3 or TRBV12-4 and TRBJ2-1, with no clear D. The CDR3 loop spans 14 amino acids. The V end was cut by 1 base, the J end by 4 bases, with 8 bases between. CDR3 nucleotide sequence: TGTGCCAGCAGTTTAGTGGGCAGGTACAATGAGCAGTTCTTC. It yields the protein CASSLVGRYNEQFF.

A few counts support this clonotype. DNA for the CDR3: TGCGCCAGCAGCCCTGGAGGACACGGCTCACCCCTCCACTTT. It specifies CASSPGGHGSPLHF. The V call is TRBV5-1, the J call TRBJ1-6; maybe TRBD1 (5 bases). The CDR3 extends over 14 amino acids. Germline V gene sequence: CDR1 SGHRS, CDR2 YFSETQ. V lost 4 bases and J lost 10, with 15 bases in between.

This rearrangement joins TRBV7-9 to TRBJ2-5; D is undetermined. The germline V gene has CDR1 SEHNR and CDR2 FQNEAQ (reference sequence). This CDR3 region has 14 residues. V was cut by 3 bases and J by 5 bases, with 13 bases left in between. The CDR3 DNA reads as TGTGCCAGCAGCTTGGGTTACGGCTTTGAGACCCAGTACTTC. Amino acids: CASSLGYGFETQYF.

The chain employs TRBV7-2 and TRBJ1-1; 9 bases match TRBD1. V was clipped by 8 bases and J by 0 bases; unmatched bases: 7. Germline V gives CDR1 SGHTA, CDR2 FQGNSA. The CDR3 consists of 15 residues. This CDR3 is CASGDRDPMNTEAFF. The CDR3 region has the DNA TGTGCCAGCGGGGACAGGGACCCCATGAACACTGAAGCTTTCTTT.

This chain uses TRBV10-2 with TRBJ2-2, with D possibly matching TRBD1 (5 bases). The CDR3 consists of 12 residues. With 3 bases removed from V and 7 bases from J, the gap between germline ends came to 6 bases. The V gene's germline CDR1 is WSHSY and CDR2 SAAADI. Written as DNA, the CDR3 is TGCGCCAGCAGTGATACAGGCGGGGAGCTGTTTTTT. As protein: CASSDTGGELFF.

Of note for this clonotype: One end of the junction does not line up with germline, which may come from a read error. CDR3 sequence: CGSSNRGRRGYTF. The DNA of the CDR3 is TGTGGCAGTAGTAACAGGGGGCGCCGGGGCTACACCTTC. The V call is TRBV19, the J call TRBJ1-2, with TRBD1 identical over 9 bases. There are 13 residues in the CDR3. Germline V lookup: CDR1 LNHDA, CDR2 SQIVND (reference sequence).

The gene calls are TRBV29-1 and TRBJ2-1; D gene ambiguous. The V and J ends lost 4 bases and 5 bases respectively, with 12 bases between them. The CDR3 has 13 residues. Per germline, CDR1 SQVTM and CDR2 ANQGSEA. The CDR3 DNA is TGCAGCGTTGTTGCGAGAGTCCACAATGAGCAGTTCTTC. Its protein product is CSVVARVHNEQFF.

This clonotype was observed a handful of times. This chain connects TRBV5-1 to TRBJ2-7; 9 nucleotides line up with TRBD2. This CDR3 has 13 amino acids. Trimming removed 1 base from V and 11 bases from J; junction bases left unmatched: 7. The germline V gene encodes CDR1 SGHRS and CDR2 YFSETQ. The CDR3 region is CASSLNSGSAKYF. DNA of the CDR3: TGCGCCAGCAGCTTGAATAGCGGGAGTGCTAAGTACTTC.

The chain couples TRBV7-9 to TRBJ2-7; 7 nucleotides align to TRBD1. The CDR3 totals 15 residues. In germline, CDR1 is SEHNR, CDR2 FQNEAQ (reference sequence). The V gene end was trimmed by 5 bases and the J gene end by 2 bases; junction bases not matched to a gene: 9. CDR3 in amino acids: CASSPFSTGTYEQYF. The CDR3, as DNA: TGTGCCAGCAGCCCCTTCTCGACAGGGACCTACGAGCAGTACTTC.

As concerns this clonotype: One end of the junction varies from germline; a read error may be responsible. This rearrangement joins TRBV28 to TRBJ2-4; a weak D match, TRBD1 (6 bases). CDR3 length: 16 residues. Per the germline V gene, CDR1 is MDHEN and CDR2 is SYDVKM. CDR3 amino acids: CASSLYTGIANNIQYF. The CDR3 DNA follows: TGTGCCAGCAGTTTATATACAGGGATAGCCAACAACATTCAGTACTTC.

The chain uses TRBV6-2 or TRBV6-3 and TRBJ2-2; a weak D match, TRBD1 (5 bases). CDR1 and CDR2 (germline): MNHEY, SVGEGT. Deletions cut 8 bases from V and 1 base from J, with 8 bases between. There are 13 residues in the CDR3. CDR3 sequence (DNA): TGTGCCAGCCTGGGGCTGAACACCGGGGAGCTGTTTTTT. The encoded protein is CASLGLNTGELFF.

This clonotype has more than one count but fewer than ten. The chain is built from TRBV4-2 and TRBJ1-5, with 8 positions matching TRBD1. The length of the CDR3 is 16 residues. Germline CDR1 is LGHNA and CDR2 is YNFKEQ. J was trimmed by 2 bases and V by 0 bases; bases with no gene match: 3. CDR3 sequence: CASSQDLGQGNQPQHF. The CDR3, as DNA: TGTGCCAGCAGCCAAGATTTGGGACAGGGCAATCAGCCCCAGCATTTT.

This chain joins TRBV5-4 and TRBJ2-2; 7 nucleotides match TRBD1. CDR3 size: 15 residues. The V gene end was trimmed by 2 bases and the J gene end by 4 bases; junction bases not matched to a gene: 5. Germline loops: CDR1 SGHNT, CDR2 YYREEE (reference sequence). The CDR3: CASSLQGRATGELFF. For the CDR3, the DNA is TGTGCCAGCAGCTTACAGGGGCGGGCCACCGGGGAGCTGTTTTTT.

This clonotype occurred a few times. This sequence joins TRBV5-5 and TRBJ1-3; D gene ambiguous. The germline V gene encodes CDR1 SGHKS and CDR2 YYEKEE (reference sequence). This CDR3 comprises 15 residues. Trimming removed 4 bases at V and 3 bases at J, with 14 bases between. In DNA form, the CDR3 reads TGTGCCAGCAGCGCGGAACTGGCCGTTGGAAACACCATATATTTT. It translates to CASSAELAVGNTIYF.

This clonotype was detected a few times. The V and J genes are TRBV5-1 and TRBJ2-3; D remains unclear. The CDR3 is made up of 16 amino acids. Trimming cost V 4 bases and J 2 bases, with 17 bases left between them. Looked up from germline, CDR1 is SGHRS and CDR2 is YFSETQ. In DNA form, the CDR3 reads TGCGCCAGCAGCAGCCGCTTGGGCGAACCCACAGATACGCAGTATTTT. This codes for CASSSRLGEPTDTQYF.

The table lists this clonotype with a count of one. This rearrangement joins TRBV12-3 or TRBV12-4 to TRBJ2-6, with 7 positions matching TRBD2. The CDR3 runs 19 residues. The CDR3 DNA reads as TGTACCCTCTGTTTCCTCCGTAGCGGGCCTGTCTCTGGGGCCAACGTCCTGACTTTC. Amino acid sequence: CTLCFLRSGPVSGANVLTF.

This clonotype occurred many times. Here the CDR3 reads CASSLSGTNGYTF. CDR3 DNA: TGTGCCAGCAGTTTATCGGGGACAAATGGCTACACCTTC. This chain uses TRBV27 with TRBJ1-2, with D perhaps matching TRBD1 (6 bases). V gave up 0 bases and J gave up 6 bases, with 8 bases separating them. The CDR3 extends over 13 amino acids. Germline lookup yields CDR1 MNHEY and CDR2 SMNVEV (reference sequence).

The V gene is TRBV7-9, the J gene TRBJ2-5; no firm D call. Deletions cut 2 bases from V and 6 bases from J, with 10 bases between. Germline CDR1 is SEHNR and CDR2 is FQNEAQ (reference sequence). CDR3 length: 13 residues. The CDR3 DNA follows: TGTGCCAGCAGCTTACCCGCTTTCCAGACCCAGTACTTC. Its protein product is CASSLPAFQTQYF.

The rearrangement links TRBV7-2 to TRBJ2-3; D might be TRBD2 (6 bases). The CDR3 is made up of 14 amino acids. Trimming removed 4 bases from V and 2 bases from J, with 10 bases in between. Germline assignment: CDR1 SGHTA and CDR2 FQGNSA. DNA of the CDR3: TGTGCCAGCAGCTCGGGACTGCCCACAGATACGCAGTATTTT. This sequence encodes CASSSGLPTDTQYF.

The chain joins TRBV27 to TRBJ2-4; the D gene is possibly TRBD1 (5 bases). The CDR3 loop spans 15 amino acids. CDR1 MNHEY and CDR2 SMNVEV come from the germline V gene (reference sequence). Deletions cut 4 bases from V and 12 bases from J, with 22 bases between. The CDR3 DNA reads TGTGCCAGCAGTTCATCCCCTAGATTTATAGACAGTCAGTACTTC. Encoded protein: CASSSSPRFIDSQYF.

This clonotype was seen ten or more times. This chain joins TRBV27 and TRBJ2-3, with 9 bases lining up with TRBD2. CDR1 is MNHEY, CDR2 SMNVEV, per germline (reference sequence). J gave up 3 bases and V 3 bases, and 10 bases lay outside the gene matches. This CDR3 is 17 amino acids long. CDR3 amino acids: CASSFSGGRAITDTQYF. The CDR3 DNA reads TGTGCCAGCAGTTTCTCGGGCGGGAGGGCCATTACAGATACGCAGTATTTT.

A few counts support this clonotype. The chain combines TRBV5-1 with TRBJ1-4; 7 bases match TRBD1. Looked up from germline, CDR1 is SGHRS and CDR2 is YFSETQ. Losses at the gene ends were 4 bases for V and 8 bases for J; bases not matched to a gene: 11. CDR3 length: 15 amino acids. The CDR3 sequence is CASSLGRDSSEKLFF. As DNA, the CDR3 is TGCGCCAGCAGCCTCGGAAGGGACAGCAGCGAAAAACTGTTTTTT.

The V gene is TRBV12-3 or TRBV12-4, the J gene TRBJ2-5, with 10 bases lining up with TRBD2. Trimming took 0 bases from V and 1 from J; bases not matched to a gene: 8. This CDR3 is 18 amino acids long. This CDR3 is CASSLARLAGELQETQYF. The CDR3 DNA is TGTGCCAGCAGTTTAGCGCGTCTAGCGGGAGAGCTCCAAGAGACCCAGTACTTC.

The CDR3 DNA sequence: TGTGCCAGCAGGGGAACTGGGACTCTTTCCTACAATGAGCAGTTCTTC. It encodes CASRGTGTLSYNEQFF. The V call is TRBV28, the J call TRBJ2-1; a weak D match, TRBD2 (6 bases). The CDR3 loop spans 16 amino acids. The germline CDR1 and CDR2 sequences are MDHEN and SYDVKM. V dropped 6 bases and J dropped 1 base, with 16 bases sitting between them.

Regarding this clonotype: An end of the junction differs from the germline gene, which may be a read error. This chain connects TRBV4-1 to TRBJ1-2; maybe TRBD1 (6 bases). Germline values: CDR1 MGHRA, CDR2 YSYEKL. The CDR3 runs 11 residues. The CDR3 DNA reads as TGCGCCAGCAGCTACGGGGGGGGCTGCACCTTC. Translating gives CASSYGGGCTF.

The chain couples TRBV3-1 to TRBJ1-3; D not certain. CDR1 and CDR2 (germline): LGHDT, YNNKEL (reference sequence). The V and J ends lost 2 bases and 8 bases respectively, with 13 bases between them. There are 14 residues in the CDR3. CDR3 amino acids: CASSQNGNGDTIYF. CDR3 nucleotide sequence: TGTGCCAGCAGCCAAAACGGAAATGGGGACACCATATATTTT.

As concerns this clonotype: Compared with germline, one end of the junction differs, possibly owing to a read error. The V and J genes are TRBV20-1 and TRBJ2-3; 7 bases are shared with TRBD2. This CDR3 contains 14 residues. Germline CDR1 is DFQATT and CDR2 is SNEGSKA (reference sequence). The CDR3 DNA sequence: TGCTGTGCTAGGGGCCCGGACGGGAGGGATACGCAGTATTTT. Amino acids: CCARGPDGRDTQYF.

This clonotype was recorded many times. The V call is TRBV20-1, the J call TRBJ2-3, with TRBD2 matching over 14 bases. V lost 5 bases, J lost 7 bases, and 8 bases stayed unmatched. Germline CDR1 is DFQATT and CDR2 is SNEGSKA (reference sequence). There are 15 residues in the CDR3. The CDR3 loop reads CSAPDGTSGRNTQYF. The CDR3 DNA sequence: TGCAGTGCTCCTGACGGGACTAGCGGGAGAAATACGCAGTATTTT.

The gene calls are TRBV12-3 or TRBV12-4 and TRBJ2-7, with D uncertain. The CDR3 spans 15 residues. Trimming removed 5 bases at V and 4 bases at J, with 18 bases between. The CDR3 DNA follows: TGTGCCAGCAGTGTCGACCCCGCGAGTAGGTACGAGCAGTACTTC. Translating it yields CASSVDPASRYEQYF.